This T cell receptor (beta chain) came from a study of vaccination effects on CD4 cells after COVID-19. Per the germline V gene, CDR1 is SGDLS and CDR2 is YYNGEE. This CDR3 has 15 amino acids. V lost 4 bases to trimming and J lost 2 bases; unmatched junction nucleotides: 6. Sequencing was preceded by expansion of antigen-specific CD4+ T cells with viral peptide pools in the ViraFEST assay. Investigators separated out CD4+ T cells once more than nine days of culture had passed. As for this clone: Its antigen is as yet unknown.

Data came from immunoSEQ multiplex PCR; TCRdb stores just in-frame clones and leaves some out. The sample records about 61,000 clones, roughly 81% being singletons. This receptor was identified in a human donor who received a COVID-19 vaccine. This rearrangement joins TRBV9 to TRBJ1-3, with TRBD1 matching 7 bases. This specimen was CD4+ T cells from PBMCs cultured with HCoV-229E spike peptides, taken before COVID-19 vaccination. The CDR3 coding sequence is TGTGCCAGCAGCACTCAAGACAGGGCTGGAAACACCATATATTTT. As protein: CASSTQDRAGNTIYF. The complete variable domain, with remaining parts taken from reference TRBV9 and TRBJ1-3, reads DSGVTQTPKHLITATGQRVTLRCSPRSGDLSVYWYQQSLDQGLQFLIQYYNGEERAKGNILERFSAQQFPDLHSELNLSSLELGDSALYFCASSTQDRAGNTIYFGEGSWLTVV.